The rows below give T cell receptor beta chains drawn from one sample of a study of T cells in Graves' hyperthyroidism and ophthalmopathy. TCRdb passed the multiplex PCR reads through MiXCR, listing each CDR3 protein once. The data contain fewer than 550,000 distinct CDR3 sequences, around 16% of them seen just once; the ten biggest clones take up roughly 14%. The sequenced material came from blood. The source of these receptors is a woman under 30 with Graves' hyperthyroidism. The CDR3 runs from the conserved cysteine through the conserved F or W. The order of the fields is clone size, D gene, J gene, V gene, CDR3 DNA, CDR3 protein. A D gene is named only where the DNA matches it firmly. The size field is filled for only some rows; it gives once, few, many or a size class.

>many|NA|TRBJ2-1|TRBV11-2
TGTGCCAACAGCTTAGATTTCTGGCTCGAGGAGCAGTTCTTC
CANSLDFWLEEQFF
>few|NA|TRBJ2-5|TRBV7-7
TGTGCTAGCAGCGTCGGGACGGACCAAGAGACCCAGTACTTC
CASSVGTDQETQYF
>many|TRBD2|TRBJ2-1|TRBV2
TGTGCCAGCAGCTTACTAGCGGGGCTATACAATGAGCAGTTCTTC
CASSLLAGLYNEQFF
>few|TRBD2|TRBJ2-7|TRBV20-1
TGCAGTGCTAGAGATAACCCCCTAGCGGGAGGGCCGAGGGAGCAGTACTTC
CSARDNPLAGGPREQYF
>NA|NA|TRBJ2-7|TRBV4-1
TGCGCCAGCAGCCCAGGGCGCGGGGACCCCTACGAGCAGTACTTC
CASSPGRGDPYEQYF
>NA|NA|TRBJ2-1|TRBV4-1
TGCGCCAGCAGCCAACCAAGGGGGAGGGGAATCTTAAAAGTCAATGAGCAGTTCTTC
CASSQPRGRGILKVNEQFF
>NA|NA|TRBJ1-1|TRBV19
TGTGCCAGTAGTATCTATGCGCGTACTGAAGCTTTCTTT
CASSIYARTEAFF
>few|NA|TRBJ2-1|TRBV4-2
TGTGCCAGCAGCCAAGAGTACGGGCCCTACAATGAGCAGTTCTTC
CASSQEYGPYNEQFF
>NA|NA|TRBJ1-6|TRBV20-1
TGCAGTGCCCTAATCGGGGCCGGCTCACCCCTCCACTTT
CSALIGAGSPLHF
>few|NA|TRBJ1-6|TRBV5-1
TGCGCCAGCAGCGTGGGTTCCAATTCACCCCTCCACTTT
CASSVGSNSPLHF
>many|NA|TRBJ2-3|TRBV11-2
TGTGCCAGCACCCCGCTCGGCGGGGGCGGTACAGATACGCAGTATTTT
CASTPLGGGGTDTQYF
>few|NA|TRBJ2-5|TRBV24-1
TGTGCCACCAGTGAAGGAGAGACCCAGTACTTC
CATSEGETQYF
>few|NA|TRBJ1-5|TRBV4-2
TGTGCCAGCAGCCAAGTAGTGGGAAGCAATCAGCCCCAGCATTTT
CASSQVVGSNQPQHF
>many|TRBD2|TRBJ2-5|TRBV6-1
TGTGCCAGCAGCGCAGCGGGAGGTCTACAAGAGACCCAGTACTTC
CASSAAGGLQETQYF
>many|TRBD1|TRBJ1-6|TRBV10-3
TGTGCCACCAACTTGGAGACAGGGGCATTTCCCCCGAGTTCACCCCTCCACTTT
CATNLETGAFPPSSPLHF
>NA|TRBD1|TRBJ1-1|TRBV19
TGTGCCAGTAAGGGGACAGGTCGGATGAACACTGAAGCTTTCTTT
CASKGTGRMNTEAFF
>many|NA|TRBJ2-7|TRBV7-2
TGTGCCAGCAGCCCACCGGGGGTCTCCTACGAGCAGTACTTC
CASSPPGVSYEQYF
>few|TRBD1|TRBJ2-1|TRBV20-1
TGCAGTGCTAAAGGGGGGACAGGGCCCTACAATGAGCAGTTCTTC
CSAKGGTGPYNEQFF
>many|TRBD2|TRBJ2-7|TRBV20-1
TGCAGTGCTAGTTTAGCGGGAGCGGGGGGCGAGCAGTACTTC
CSASLAGAGGEQYF
>few|TRBD2|TRBJ2-3|TRBV4-3
TGCGCCAGCAGCCAAGGGGGGGGGAGCACAGATACGCAGTATTTT
CASSQGGGSTDTQYF
>NA|NA|TRBJ2-5|TRBV29-1
TGCAGCGGGATAAAGTGGGAGACCCAGTACTTC
CSGIKWETQYF
>NA|TRBD2|TRBJ2-7|TRBV20-1
TGCAGTGCTAGATCCGGGACTAGCGGCCAGTCCGAGCAGTACTTC
CSARSGTSGQSEQYF
>few|NA|TRBJ2-2|TRBV7-3
TGTGCCAGCAGCTTAAGGGCTAGCAGGAACACCGGGGAGCTGTTTTTT
CASSLRASRNTGELFF
>NA|TRBD2|TRBJ2-3|TRBV3-1
TGTGCCAGCAGCCAACCTTGGCGGGGGGCCACAGATACGCAGTATTTT
CASSQPWRGATDTQYF
>many|NA|TRBJ1-5|TRBV7-8
TGTGCCAGCAGCCAGCTTCTCTGGGGCATCAATCAGCCCCAGCATTTT
CASSQLLWGINQPQHF
>few|NA|TRBJ2-7|TRBV6-1
TGTGCCAGCACTCAGAATCCCTCGGCAGAGCAGTACTTC
CASTQNPSAEQYF
>NA|NA|TRBJ1-4|TRBV6-8
TGTGCCAGCAGTTCCCGACGGAGGGGCCTTAATGAAAAACTGTTTTTT
CASSSRRRGLNEKLFF
>many|NA|TRBJ1-1|TRBV28
TGTGCCAGCAGTTTAAGCAGGGTTGAAGCTTTCTTT
CASSLSRVEAFF
>many|NA|TRBJ1-2|TRBV7-2
TGTGCCAGCAGCTTCCCTGGACAGAGAGCCTATGGCTACACCTTC
CASSFPGQRAYGYTF
>NA|NA|TRBJ2-7|TRBV29-1
TGCAGCCCCGTCGGAGGGGAAGGCTACGAGCAGTACTTC
CSPVGGEGYEQYF
>many|TRBD1|TRBJ1-2|TRBV20-1
TGCAGTGTCCTGACAGGGATTAACTATGGCTACACCTTC
CSVLTGINYGYTF
>many|NA|TRBJ1-1|TRBV6-1
TGTGCCAGCATCCCAGAATTCCGGTTCGGGAACACTGAAGCTTTCTTT
CASIPEFRFGNTEAFF
>NA|NA|TRBJ2-7|TRBV7-9
TGTGCCAGCAGCTTAGGGCCGTCCGAGCAGTACTTC
CASSLGPSEQYF
>many|NA|TRBJ2-3|TRBV20-1
TGCAGTACACGGGTACGCGGGATTCGCACAGATACGCAGTATTTT
CSTRVRGIRTDTQYF
>few|TRBD2|TRBJ2-1|TRBV24-1
TGTGCCACCAGTGACACCGGGACTAGCGGACCTCGCTCCTACAATGAGCAGTTCTTC
CATSDTGTSGPRSYNEQFF
>many|TRBD1|TRBJ1-2|TRBV11-2
TGTGCCAGCAGCGGTACTCAGGGGGCGAGGACCTTC
CASSGTQGARTF
>many|TRBD2|TRBJ2-7|TRBV6-1
TGTGCCAGCAGTGACAGCGGGGGTTCCTACGAGCAGTACTTC
CASSDSGGSYEQYF
>NA|TRBD1|TRBJ2-5|TRBV5-1
TGCGCCAGCAGCTTGGAAGTAGGGGGCGAGACCCAGTACTTC
CASSLEVGGETQYF
>NA|NA|TRBJ1-2|TRBV19
TGTGCCAGTAAAGCTGACGCCGGGAACTATGGCTACACCTTC
CASKADAGNYGYTF
>few|NA|TRBJ1-5|TRBV28
TGTGCCAGCACCCAATCCGGCGGAGAGAATCAGCCCCAGCATTTT
CASTQSGGENQPQHF
>few|TRBD1|TRBJ1-1|TRBV4-3
TGCGCCAGCAGCCGCGGACTGGACAGGGGTTGGGTGAACACTGAAGCTTTCTTT
CASSRGLDRGWVNTEAFF
>NA|NA|TRBJ2-2|TRBV5-1
TGCGCCAGCAGCTGGAGAGGTACGAACACCGGGGAGCTGTTTTTT
CASSWRGTNTGELFF
>NA|NA|TRBJ2-7|TRBV2
TGTGCCAGCAGTCAGGCGTTGCGGGCCTCCTACGAGCAGTACTTC
CASSQALRASYEQYF
>many|NA|TRBJ1-4|TRBV20-1
TGCAGTGCTAGCGTGGGGGCGACTAATGAAAAACTGTTTTTT
CSASVGATNEKLFF
>many|NA|TRBJ1-1|TRBV10-3
TGTGCCATCAGCTTACAACAATTAAAAACGAACACTGAAGCTTTCTTT
CAISLQQLKTNTEAFF
>NA|NA|TRBJ2-1|TRBV9
TGTGCCAGCAGCTCCCTCGCGGGCGGGGTCTACATTGAGCAGTTCTTC
CASSSLAGGVYIEQFF
>many|NA|TRBJ2-7|TRBV5-5
TGTGCCAGCAGCTTGATCGCAGGAGTATACGAGCAGTACTTC
CASSLIAGVYEQYF
>many|NA|TRBJ1-6|TRBV6-2/TRBV6-3
TGTGCCAGCAGTCTGCAACAGGGAAGCTCCTATAATTCACCCCTCCACTTT
CASSLQQGSSYNSPLHF
>few|TRBD2|TRBJ2-2|TRBV18
TGTGCCAGCTCACCGGAAGTAGCGGGGAACACCGGGGAGCTGTTTTTT
CASSPEVAGNTGELFF
>few|TRBD2|TRBJ2-1|TRBV9
TGTGCCAGCAGCGCGTCGGGACTAGCGGACAATGAGCAGTTCTTC
CASSASGLADNEQFF
>many|NA|TRBJ2-3|TRBV18
TGTGCCAGCTCACAGCAGGGTTTACAAGCGGAGTATTTT
CASSQQGLQAEYF
>many|NA|TRBJ1-2|TRBV6-1
TGTGCCAGCAGTTTCACGCAGTCTTTCTATGGCTACACCTTC
CASSFTQSFYGYTF
>many|NA|TRBJ2-3|TRBV5-8
TGTGCCAGCACTCGGATCCGGACAGATACGCAGTATTTT
CASTRIRTDTQYF
>many|TRBD2|TRBJ2-7|TRBV11-2
TGTGCCAGCAGCGAAGACCGGGAGGCCGCCTACGAGCAGTACTTC
CASSEDREAAYEQYF
>many|NA|TRBJ2-1|TRBV6-1
TGTGCCAGCAGGGCCCGGAGGGGGGGTACCCGCAATGAGCAGTTCTTC
CASRARRGGTRNEQFF
>many|NA|TRBJ2-4|TRBV6-1
TGTGCCAGCGGAAAGGGTCCCGTAAACATTCAGTACTTC
CASGKGPVNIQYF
>NA|NA|TRBJ2-5|TRBV7-8
TGTGCCAGCACCGAAGGCGAGCCCCAAGAGACCCAGTACTTC
CASTEGEPQETQYF
>NA|NA|TRBJ1-4|TRBV7-2
TGTGCCAGCAGCTTACCCCCTCAGGTCCGCCGGGGGGGGAGTGAAAAACTGTTTTTT
CASSLPPQVRRGGSEKLFF
>once|NA|TRBJ2-3|TRBV29-1
TGCAGCGTTGAATTGGGGGCCAGCACAGATACGCAGTATTTT
CSVELGASTDTQYF
>many|NA|TRBJ2-7|TRBV18
TGTGCCAGCTCACCTCGTGGAGACGTTATCGCCGAGCAGTACTTC
CASSPRGDVIAEQYF